The text below deals with one TCR beta chain. Antigen unknown. Sorting of unstimulated PBMCs yielded separate CD3+CD4+ and CD3+CD8+ fractions. Germline CDR1 reads MGHDK; CDR2 reads SYGVNS. The CDR3 length is 16 residues. V was pared by 7 bases and J by 2 bases, with 8 bases of the junction left unmatched. The sample belongs to a study of T cell clones after liver transplantation. Study summary: TCRbeta sequencing after a pre-transplant mixed lymphocyte reaction identified graft-donor-reactive clones, later tracked in post-transplant blood. Timepoints were pre-transplant, pre-withdrawal, and after withdrawal was completed or failed.

Findings of the study overall: Migration into the graft, not deletion, may explain lost graft donor-reactive T cells.

Generated by immunoSEQ multiplex PCR, the TCRdb table keeps only in-frame clones and is missing some. In the table there are about 16,000 clones, roughly nine tenths of which are singletons. The source was CD8+ T cells from blood, collected approximately 3.5 years after liver transplant. The sequence was obtained from a human patient who received a liver transplant. Some T cells could come from the graft donor. V is TRBV25-1 and J is TRBJ2-7; 13 nucleotides agree with TRBD2. CDR3 loop: CASTSTGLAGTYEQYF. The CDR3 coding sequence is TGTGCCAGCACCTCCACGGGACTAGCGGGGACCTACGAGCAGTACTTC.